The clone carrying this TCR beta chain showed up just a few times. The antigen is undetermined. The data are from a study of T cell responses to AZD1222 COVID-19 vaccine. Clones were sequenced by immunoSEQ multiplex PCR, and TCRdb holds only the in-frame ones, with some missing. The sample comprises about 56,000 clones, 60% to 80% of which are singletons, and 4% to 5% rests with the top ten. Pooling covered second doses at about 4 or about 12 weeks. Study-level findings and limits: Of spike-specific TCRs, nearly half reportedly target regions left unmutated in variants.

The germline V gene encodes CDR1 WNHNN and CDR2 SYGVQD (reference sequence). Unmatched junction bases numbered 12, after V lost 7 bases and J lost 10 bases. The CDR3 length is 14 residues. The chain uses TRBV10-1 and TRBJ2-1, with TRBD1 matching 8 bases. The clonotype originates from an adult who received the AZD1222 COVID-19 vaccine. The material was peripheral blood, obtained 28 days after the second AZD1222 dose. The CDR3 nucleotides read TGCGCCAGCACTCCGGGACAGGCAGGAGGGGAGCAGTTCTTC. This codes for CASTPGQAGGEQFF.